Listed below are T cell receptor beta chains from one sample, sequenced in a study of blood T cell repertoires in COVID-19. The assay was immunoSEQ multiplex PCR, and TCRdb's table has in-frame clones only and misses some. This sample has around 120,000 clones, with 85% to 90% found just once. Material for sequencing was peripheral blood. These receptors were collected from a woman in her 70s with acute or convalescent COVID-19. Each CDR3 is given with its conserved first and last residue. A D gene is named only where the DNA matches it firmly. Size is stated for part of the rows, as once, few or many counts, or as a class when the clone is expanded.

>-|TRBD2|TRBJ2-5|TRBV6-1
CASSESGGRETQYF
TGTGCCAGCAGTGAATCGGGGGGTAGGGAGACCCAGTACTTC
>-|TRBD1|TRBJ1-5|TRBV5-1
CASSLGGGPYQPQHF
TGCGCCAGCAGCTTGGGAGGGGGCCCGTATCAGCCCCAGCATTTT
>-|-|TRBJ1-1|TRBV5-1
CASSEGPGTEAFF
TGCGCCAGCAGCGAGGGCCCGGGGACTGAAGCTTTCTTT
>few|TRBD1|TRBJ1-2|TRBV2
CASSEDPVGSRGTF
TGTGCCAGCAGTGAAGATCCGGTGGGGTCCAGGGGGACCTTC
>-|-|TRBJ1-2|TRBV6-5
CASSYSNGGGAGGYTF
TGTGCCAGCAGTTACTCGAACGGAGGGGGGGCAGGAGGCTACACCTTC
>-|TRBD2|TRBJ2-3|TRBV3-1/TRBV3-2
CASTTKPGLAEVDTQYF
TGTGCCAGCACCACAAAGCCGGGACTAGCGGAGGTGGATACGCAGTATTTT
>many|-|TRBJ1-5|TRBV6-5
CASRRDGNQPQHF
TGTGCCAGCAGGCGGGATGGCAATCAGCCCCAGCATTTT
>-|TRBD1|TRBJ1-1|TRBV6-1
CASSDNRGQWAEAFF
TGTGCCAGCAGTGACAACAGGGGGCAGTGGGCTGAAGCTTTCTTT
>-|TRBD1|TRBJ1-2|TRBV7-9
CASSLDRGPGYTF
TGTGCCAGCAGCTTAGACAGGGGGCCTGGCTACACCTTC
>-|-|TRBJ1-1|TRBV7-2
CASSTRTATEAFF
TGTGCCAGCAGCACGAGGACAGCCACTGAAGCTTTCTTT
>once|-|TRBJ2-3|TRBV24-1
CATSDPRHGKAQTDTQYF
TGTGCCACCAGTGATCCAAGACACGGTAAAGCACAGACAGATACGCAGTATTTT
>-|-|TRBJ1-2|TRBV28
CASTAPGLDGYTF
TGTGCCAGCACCGCTCCGGGACTGGATGGCTACACCTTC
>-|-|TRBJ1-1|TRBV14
CASSRGGHLNTEAFF
TGTGCCAGCAGCCGAGGGGGACATTTGAACACTGAAGCTTTCTTT
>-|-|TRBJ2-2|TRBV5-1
CASRGPTGNTGELFF
TGCGCCAGCAGAGGACCGACAGGAAACACCGGGGAGCTGTTTTTT
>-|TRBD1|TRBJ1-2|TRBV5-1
CASKPSTGVYGYTF
TGCGCCAGCAAACCGTCGACAGGGGTCTATGGCTACACCTTC
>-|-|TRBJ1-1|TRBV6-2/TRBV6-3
CASSYSAAEAFF
TGTGCCAGCAGTTACAGCGCAGCCGAAGCTTTCTTT
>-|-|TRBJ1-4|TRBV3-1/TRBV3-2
CASSQDLGTNNEKLFF
TGTGCCAGCAGCCAAGATTTGGGGACAAATAATGAAAAACTGTTTTTT
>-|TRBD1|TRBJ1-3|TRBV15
CATSRPGQGGNTIYF
TGTGCCACCAGCAGACCGGGACAGGGAGGGAACACCATATATTTT
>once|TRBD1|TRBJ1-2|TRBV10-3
CAISEGQGPSYGYTF
TGTGCCATCAGCGAGGGACAGGGGCCTTCTTATGGCTACACCTTC
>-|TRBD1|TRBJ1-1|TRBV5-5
CASSPNPGQGWEAFF
TGTGCCAGCAGCCCCAACCCGGGACAGGGTTGGGAAGCTTTCTTT
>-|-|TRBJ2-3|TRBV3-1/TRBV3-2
CASSLRGSTDTQYF
TGTGCCAGCAGCCTACGGGGGAGCACAGATACGCAGTATTTT
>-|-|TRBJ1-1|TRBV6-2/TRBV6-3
CASSAQVYTEAFF
TGTGCCAGCAGTGCACAGGTATACACTGAAGCTTTCTTT
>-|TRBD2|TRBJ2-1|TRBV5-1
CASSLAGTSGLGEQFF
TGCGCCAGCAGCTTGGCCGGGACTAGTGGGTTGGGTGAGCAGTTCTTC
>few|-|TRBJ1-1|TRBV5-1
CASSLADRFEAFF
TGCGCCAGCAGCTTGGCCGACAGGTTTGAAGCTTTCTTT
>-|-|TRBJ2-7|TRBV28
CASRTELYEQYF
TGTGCCAGCAGGACAGAACTCTACGAGCAGTACTTC
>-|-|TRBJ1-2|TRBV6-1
CASSVSPGMGQKGYTF
TGTGCCAGCAGTGTTTCTCCGGGGATGGGACAAAAGGGCTACACCTTC
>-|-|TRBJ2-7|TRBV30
CAWTWAGNEQYF
TGTGCCTGGACGTGGGCCGGAAACGAGCAGTACTTC
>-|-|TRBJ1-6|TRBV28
CASRIDRSSYNSPLHF
TGTGCCAGCAGAATTGACAGGAGCTCCTATAATTCACCCCTCCACTTT
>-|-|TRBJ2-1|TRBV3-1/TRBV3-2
CASSQVREQFF
TGTGCCAGCAGCCAAGTTCGTGAGCAGTTCTTC
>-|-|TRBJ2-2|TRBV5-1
CASSLVVGGDGELFF
TGCGCCAGCAGCTTGGTCGTAGGGGGTGACGGGGAGCTGTTTTTT
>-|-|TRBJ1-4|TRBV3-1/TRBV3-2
CASSRGIGPQEKLFF
TGTGCCAGCAGCCGAGGAATAGGTCCGCAGGAAAAACTGTTTTTT
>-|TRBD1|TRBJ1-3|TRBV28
CASSSTTGGTGNTIYF
TGTGCCAGCAGCTCGACGACAGGGGGAACTGGAAACACCATATATTTT
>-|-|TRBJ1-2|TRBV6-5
CASSYSWGDYGYTF
TGTGCCAGCAGTTACTCGTGGGGGGACTATGGCTACACCTTC
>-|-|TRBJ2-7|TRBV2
CASSRTNYEQYF
TGTGCCAGCAGTAGAACAAACTACGAGCAGTACTTC
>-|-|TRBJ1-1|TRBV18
CASSVVREGTEAFF
TGTGCCAGCTCAGTCGTCAGGGAGGGCACTGAAGCTTTCTTT
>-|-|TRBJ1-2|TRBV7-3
CASSPDSQRANYGYTF
TGTGCCAGCAGCCCGGACTCTCAGAGAGCTAACTATGGCTACACCTTC
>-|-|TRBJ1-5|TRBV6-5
CAVLRRGMDQPQHF
TGTGCCGTACTTCGTCGGGGAATGGATCAGCCCCAGCATTTT
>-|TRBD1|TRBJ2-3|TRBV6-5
CASTRDSFTDTQYF
TGTGCCAGCACTAGGGACAGTTTCACAGATACGCAGTATTTT
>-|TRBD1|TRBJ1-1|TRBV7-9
CASSPPGTGSTEAFF
TGTGCCAGCAGCCCTCCCGGGACAGGGAGCACTGAAGCTTTCTTT
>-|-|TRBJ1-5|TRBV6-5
CASSITGTGKPQHF
TGTGCCAGCAGTATAACAGGTACAGGAAAGCCCCAGCATTTT
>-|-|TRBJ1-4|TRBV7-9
CASGEGQATNEKLFF
TGTGCCAGTGGGGAGGGACAAGCAACTAATGAAAAACTGTTTTTT
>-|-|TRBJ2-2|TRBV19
CASSIRHTGELFF
TGTGCCAGTAGTATCAGGCACACCGGGGAGCTGTTTTTT